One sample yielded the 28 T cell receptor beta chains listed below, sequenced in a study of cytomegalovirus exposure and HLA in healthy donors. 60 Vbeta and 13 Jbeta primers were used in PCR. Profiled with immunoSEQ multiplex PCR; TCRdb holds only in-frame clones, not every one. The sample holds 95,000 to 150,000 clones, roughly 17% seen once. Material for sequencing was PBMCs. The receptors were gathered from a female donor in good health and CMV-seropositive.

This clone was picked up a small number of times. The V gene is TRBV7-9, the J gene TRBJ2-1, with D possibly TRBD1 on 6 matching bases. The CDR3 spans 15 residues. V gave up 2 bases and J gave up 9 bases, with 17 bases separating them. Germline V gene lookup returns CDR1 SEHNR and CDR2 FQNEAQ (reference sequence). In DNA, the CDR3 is TGTGCCAGCAGCTTATCCAGGGGACCTGGCGGTGAGCAGTTCTTC. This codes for CASSLSRGPGGEQFF.

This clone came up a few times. This chain's CDR3 is CASSPPGLRRETQYF. The CDR3 DNA reads TGTGCCAGCTCACCACCGGGACTGCGCCGAGAGACCCAGTACTTC. The chain carries TRBV18 and TRBJ2-5; D may be TRBD2 (6 bases). The germline V gene has CDR1 KGHSH and CDR2 LQKENI. The CDR3 is 15 residues long. V lost 0 bases, J lost 4 bases, and 12 bases lay in between.

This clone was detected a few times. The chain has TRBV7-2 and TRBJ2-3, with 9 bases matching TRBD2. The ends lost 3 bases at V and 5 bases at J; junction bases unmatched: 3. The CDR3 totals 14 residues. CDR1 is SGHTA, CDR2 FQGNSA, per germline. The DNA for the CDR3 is TGTGCCAGCAGCTTTAGCGGGGGCGTAGATACGCAGTATTTT. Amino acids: CASSFSGGVDTQYF.

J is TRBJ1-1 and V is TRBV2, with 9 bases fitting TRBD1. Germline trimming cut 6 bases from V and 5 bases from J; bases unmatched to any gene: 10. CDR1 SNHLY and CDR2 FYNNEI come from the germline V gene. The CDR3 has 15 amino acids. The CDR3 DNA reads TGTGCCAGCAGGATTACAGGGGGCAGTGGGACTGAAGCTTTCTTT. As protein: CASRITGGSGTEAFF.

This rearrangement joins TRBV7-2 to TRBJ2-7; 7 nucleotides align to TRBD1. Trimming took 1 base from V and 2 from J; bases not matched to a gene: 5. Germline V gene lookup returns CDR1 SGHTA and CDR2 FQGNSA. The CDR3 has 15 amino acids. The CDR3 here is CASSLVAQGAYEQYF. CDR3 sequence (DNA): TGTGCCAGCAGCTTAGTGGCCCAGGGGGCCTACGAGCAGTACTTC.

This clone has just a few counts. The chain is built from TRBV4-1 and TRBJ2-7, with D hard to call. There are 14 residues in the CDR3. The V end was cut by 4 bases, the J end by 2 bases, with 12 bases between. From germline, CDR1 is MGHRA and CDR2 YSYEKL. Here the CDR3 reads CASSPLGSPYEQYF. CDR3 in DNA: TGCGCCAGCAGCCCCCTAGGCAGCCCCTACGAGCAGTACTTC.

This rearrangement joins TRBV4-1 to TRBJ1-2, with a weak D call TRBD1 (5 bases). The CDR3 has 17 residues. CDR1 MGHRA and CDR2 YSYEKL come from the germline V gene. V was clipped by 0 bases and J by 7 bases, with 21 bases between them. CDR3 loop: CASSQDRIAGNWGGYTF. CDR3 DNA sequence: TGCGCCAGCAGCCAAGATCGTATCGCAGGGAATTGGGGTGGCTACACCTTC.

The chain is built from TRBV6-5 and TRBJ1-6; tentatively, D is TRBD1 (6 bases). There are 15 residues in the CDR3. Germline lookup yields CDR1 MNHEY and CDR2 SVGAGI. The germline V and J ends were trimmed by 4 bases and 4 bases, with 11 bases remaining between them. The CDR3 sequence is CASSLQGPYNSPLHF. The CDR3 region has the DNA TGTGCCAGCAGTTTACAGGGTCCATATAATTCACCCCTCCACTTT.

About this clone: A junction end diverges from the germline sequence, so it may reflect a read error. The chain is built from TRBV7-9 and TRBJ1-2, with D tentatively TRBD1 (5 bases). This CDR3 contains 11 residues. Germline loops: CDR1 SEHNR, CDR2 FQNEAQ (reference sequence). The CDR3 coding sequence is TGTGCCAGCAGCTTAGGAGGACATTTCCCCTTC. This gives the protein CASSLGGHFPF.

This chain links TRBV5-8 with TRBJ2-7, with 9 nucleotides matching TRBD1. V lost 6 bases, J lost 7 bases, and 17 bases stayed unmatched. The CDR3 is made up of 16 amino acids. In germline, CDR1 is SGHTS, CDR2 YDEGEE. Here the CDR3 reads CASKRQGVPNPREQYF. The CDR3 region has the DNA TGTGCCAGCAAGAGACAGGGGGTACCCAACCCTCGGGAGCAGTACTTC.

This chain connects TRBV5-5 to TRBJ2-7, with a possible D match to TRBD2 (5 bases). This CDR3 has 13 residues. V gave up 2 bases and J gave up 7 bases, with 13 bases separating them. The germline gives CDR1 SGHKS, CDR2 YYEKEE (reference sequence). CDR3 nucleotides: TGTGCCAGCAGCTTCTTCGGAGGCTGGGAGCAGTACTTC. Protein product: CASSFFGGWEQYF.

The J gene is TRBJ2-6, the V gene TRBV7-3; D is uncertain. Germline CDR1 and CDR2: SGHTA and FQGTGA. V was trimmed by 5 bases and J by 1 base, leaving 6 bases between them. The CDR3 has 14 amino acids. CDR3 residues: CASSISSGANVLTF. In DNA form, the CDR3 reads TGTGCCAGCAGCATCTCTTCTGGGGCCAACGTCCTGACTTTC.

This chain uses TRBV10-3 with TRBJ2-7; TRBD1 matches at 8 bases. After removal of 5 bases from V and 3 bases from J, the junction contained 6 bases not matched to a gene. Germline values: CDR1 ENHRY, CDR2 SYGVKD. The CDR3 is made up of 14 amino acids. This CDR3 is CAISPGQVSYEQYF. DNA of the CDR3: TGTGCCATCAGTCCGGGACAGGTGAGCTACGAGCAGTACTTC.

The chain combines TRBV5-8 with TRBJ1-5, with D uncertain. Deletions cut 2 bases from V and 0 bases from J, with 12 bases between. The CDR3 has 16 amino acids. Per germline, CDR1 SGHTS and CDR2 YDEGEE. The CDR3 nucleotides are TGTGCCAGCAGCTTCCGGTTGCTAAATAGCAATCAGCCCCAGCATTTT. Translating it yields CASSFRLLNSNQPQHF.

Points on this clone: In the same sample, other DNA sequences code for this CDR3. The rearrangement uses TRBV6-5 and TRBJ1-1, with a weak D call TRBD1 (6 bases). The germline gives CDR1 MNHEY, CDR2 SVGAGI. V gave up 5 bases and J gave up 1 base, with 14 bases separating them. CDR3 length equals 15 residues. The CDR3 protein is CASSDWTARNTEAFF. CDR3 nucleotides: TGTGCCAGCAGTGACTGGACAGCAAGGAACACTGAAGCTTTCTTT.

CDR3 residues: CASSWVSGGDNEQFF. The CDR3 bases are TGTGCCAGCAGTTGGGTATCGGGGGGGGACAATGAGCAGTTCTTC. The rearrangement joins TRBV6-6 to TRBJ2-1; TRBD2 aligns across 8 bases. The junction had 7 bases not matched to a gene; V was cut back by 4 bases and J by 5 bases. CDR3 length: 15 residues. Germline CDR1 MNHNY, CDR2 SVGAGI (reference sequence).

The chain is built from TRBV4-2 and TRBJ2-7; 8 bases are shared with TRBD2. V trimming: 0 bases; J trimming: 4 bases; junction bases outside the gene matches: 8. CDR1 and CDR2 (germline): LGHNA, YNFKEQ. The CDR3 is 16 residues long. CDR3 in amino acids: CASSQDSAGVVYEQYF. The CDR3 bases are TGTGCCAGCAGCCAAGACTCAGCGGGAGTTGTTTACGAGCAGTACTTC.

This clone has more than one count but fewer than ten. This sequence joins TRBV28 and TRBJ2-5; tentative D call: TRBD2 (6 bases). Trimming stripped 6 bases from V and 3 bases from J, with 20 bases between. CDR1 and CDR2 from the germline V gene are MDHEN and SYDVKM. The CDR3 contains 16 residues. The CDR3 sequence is CASRGGGTPFKETQYF. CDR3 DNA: TGTGCCAGCAGGGGCGGCGGGACTCCTTTCAAAGAGACCCAGTACTTC.

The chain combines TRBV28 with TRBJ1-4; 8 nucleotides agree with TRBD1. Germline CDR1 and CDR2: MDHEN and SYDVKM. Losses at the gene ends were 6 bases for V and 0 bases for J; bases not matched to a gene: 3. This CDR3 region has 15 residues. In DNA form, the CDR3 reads TGTGCCAGCAGCCAGGGGGCCGCAACTAATGAAAAACTGTTTTTT. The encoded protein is CASSQGAATNEKLFF.

The CDR3 loop is CASSLVYPGFTEAFF. In DNA, the CDR3 is TGTGCCAGCAGCTTAGTTTATCCAGGGTTCACTGAAGCTTTCTTT. This chain links TRBV11-2 with TRBJ1-1; D perhaps matches TRBD1 (5 bases). The CDR3 spans 15 residues. Germline lookup yields CDR1 SGHAT and CDR2 FQNNGV. The germline V and J ends were trimmed by 1 base and 4 bases, with 13 bases remaining between them. Complete variable domain (other parts from reference TRBV11-2 and TRBJ1-1): EAGVAQSPRYKIIEKRQSVAFWCNPISGHATLYWYQQILGQGPKLLIQFQNNGVVDDSQLPKDRFSAERLKGVDSTLKIQPAKLEDSAVYLCASSLVYPGFTEAFFGQGTRLTVV.

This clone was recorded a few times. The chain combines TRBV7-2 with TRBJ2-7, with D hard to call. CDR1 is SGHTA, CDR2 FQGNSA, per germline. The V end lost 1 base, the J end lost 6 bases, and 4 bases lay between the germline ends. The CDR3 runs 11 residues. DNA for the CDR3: TGTGCCAGCAGCTTAGTAGTCGAGCAGTACTTC. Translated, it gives CASSLVVEQYF.

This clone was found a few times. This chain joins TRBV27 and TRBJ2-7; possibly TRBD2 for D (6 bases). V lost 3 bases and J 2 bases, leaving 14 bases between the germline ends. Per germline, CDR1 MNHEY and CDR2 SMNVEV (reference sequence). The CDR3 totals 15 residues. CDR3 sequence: CASSFSTGSAYEQYF. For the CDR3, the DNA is TGTGCCAGCAGTTTCTCCACCGGGAGCGCCTACGAGCAGTACTTC.

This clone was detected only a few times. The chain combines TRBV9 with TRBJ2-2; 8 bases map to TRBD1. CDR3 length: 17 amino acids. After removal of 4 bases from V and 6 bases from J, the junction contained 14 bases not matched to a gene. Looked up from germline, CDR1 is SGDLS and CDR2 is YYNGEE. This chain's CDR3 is CASSRTPGQAYAGELFF. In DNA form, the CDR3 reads TGTGCCAGCAGCCGAACCCCGGGACAGGCCTACGCCGGGGAGCTGTTTTTT. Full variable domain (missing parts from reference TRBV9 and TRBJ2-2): DSGVTQTPKHLITATGQRVTLRCSPRSGDLSVYWYQQSLDQGLQFLIQYYNGEERAKGNILERFSAQQFPDLHSELNLSSLELGDSALYFCASSRTPGQAYAGELFFGEGSRLTVL.

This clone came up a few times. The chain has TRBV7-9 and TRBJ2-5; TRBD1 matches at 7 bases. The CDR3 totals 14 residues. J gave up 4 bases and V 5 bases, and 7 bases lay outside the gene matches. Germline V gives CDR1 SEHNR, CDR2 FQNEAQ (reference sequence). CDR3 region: CASSRDRAGETQYF. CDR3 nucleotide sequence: TGTGCCAGCAGCCGAGACAGGGCCGGAGAGACCCAGTACTTC.

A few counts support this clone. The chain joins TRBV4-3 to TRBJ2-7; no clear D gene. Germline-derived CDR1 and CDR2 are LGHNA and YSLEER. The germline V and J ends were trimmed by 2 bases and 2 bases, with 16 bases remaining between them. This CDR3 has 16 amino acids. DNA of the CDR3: TGCGCCAGCAGCCAAATGTATGGGCAGTCCGCCTACGAGCAGTACTTC. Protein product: CASSQMYGQSAYEQYF.

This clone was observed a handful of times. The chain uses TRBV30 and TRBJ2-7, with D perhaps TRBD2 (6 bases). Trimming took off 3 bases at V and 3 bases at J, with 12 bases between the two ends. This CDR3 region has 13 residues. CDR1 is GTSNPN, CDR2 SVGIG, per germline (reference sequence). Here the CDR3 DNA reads TGTGCCTGGAGCGGAGGGACCGACTACGAGCAGTACTTC. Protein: CAWSGGTDYEQYF.

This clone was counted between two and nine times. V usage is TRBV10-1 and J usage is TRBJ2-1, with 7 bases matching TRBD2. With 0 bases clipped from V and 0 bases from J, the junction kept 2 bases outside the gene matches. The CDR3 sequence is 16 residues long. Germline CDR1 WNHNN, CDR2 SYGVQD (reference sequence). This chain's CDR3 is CASSESRTSSYNEQFF. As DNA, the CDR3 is TGCGCCAGCAGTGAGTCGAGGACTAGCTCCTACAATGAGCAGTTCTTC.

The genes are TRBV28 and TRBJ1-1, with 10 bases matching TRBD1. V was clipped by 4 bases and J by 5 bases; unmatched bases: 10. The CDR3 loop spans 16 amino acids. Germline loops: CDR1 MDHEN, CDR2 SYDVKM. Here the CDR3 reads CASSSNSRTGGTEAFF. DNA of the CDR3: TGTGCCAGCAGTTCCAACTCCCGGACAGGGGGAACTGAAGCTTTCTTT. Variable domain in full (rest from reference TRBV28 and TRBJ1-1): DVKVTQSSRYLVKRTGEKVFLECVQDMDHENMFWYRQDPGLGLRLIYFSYDVKMKEKGDIPEGYSVSREKKERFSLILESASTNQTSMYLCASSSNSRTGGTEAFFGQGTRLTVV.